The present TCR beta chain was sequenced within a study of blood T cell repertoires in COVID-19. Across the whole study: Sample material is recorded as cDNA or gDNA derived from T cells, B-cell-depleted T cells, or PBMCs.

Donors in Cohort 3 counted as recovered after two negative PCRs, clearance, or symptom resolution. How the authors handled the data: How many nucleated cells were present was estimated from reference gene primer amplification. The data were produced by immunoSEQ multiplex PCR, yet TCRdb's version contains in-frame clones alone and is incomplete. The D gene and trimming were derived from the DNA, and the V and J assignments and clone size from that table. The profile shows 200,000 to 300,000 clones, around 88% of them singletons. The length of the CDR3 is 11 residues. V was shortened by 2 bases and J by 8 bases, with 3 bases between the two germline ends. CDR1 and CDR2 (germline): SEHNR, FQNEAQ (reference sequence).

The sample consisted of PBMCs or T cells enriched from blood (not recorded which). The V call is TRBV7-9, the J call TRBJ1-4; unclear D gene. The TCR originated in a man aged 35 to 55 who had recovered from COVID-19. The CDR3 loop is CASSLREKLFF. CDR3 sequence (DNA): TGTGCCAGCAGCTTACGGGAAAAACTGTTTTTT.